This T cell receptor beta chain was obtained from a study of fetal regulatory T cell absence and autoimmunity. As for the study in general: IPEX patients had exocrine pancreas autoimmunity without clinical diabetes.

Germline CDR1 LNHDA, CDR2 SQIVND (reference sequence). V shed 6 bases and J shed 3 bases, with 9 bases lying between them. The CDR3 totals 13 residues. Overall study results and limits: Pancreas and cord blood did not differ much in TRB family usage. Oligoclonal TCR enrichment in pancreas over cord blood reached over 95-fold for some clones.

This was a survey-level run. Sequencing used immunoSEQ multiplex PCR; TCRdb keeps in-frame clones, though not all of them. The sample lists some 87,000 clones; about two thirds were seen once. This clone showed up just a few times. Its antigen is not identified. V is TRBV19 and J is TRBJ1-5; D ambiguous. What was sequenced was pancreas tissue. The origin of this receptor is a male donor with IPEX syndrome. The CDR3 nucleotides read TGTGCCAGTAGATCCGGACCCAATCAGCCCCAGCATTTT. Protein sequence: CASRSGPNQPQHF.